The clone carrying this T cell receptor beta chain was observed a handful of times. Its antigen is unidentified. This record comes from a study of blood T cells in healthy people across ages. Study conclusions and caveats: Per million T cells, the diversity of TCR beta decreased roughly linearly as age advanced.

The CDR3 extends over 15 amino acids. V was shortened by 1 base and J by 4 bases, with 13 bases between the two germline ends. Per germline, CDR1 LGHNA and CDR2 YNFKEQ. A J-beta primer mix and a sample-barcoded 5' primer were used in a second PCR of roughly 7 to 12 cycles. TCRdb redid the calling of the 5' RACE reads with MiXCR, one entry per CDR3 protein. The sample consists of roughly 800,000 distinct CDR3 sequences, approximately 25% of them appearing once. The authors isolated at least 7 million PBMCs per sample. These same data were also listed under a study on T cells of mothers and their children. This second report adds: The entire RNA extract went into cDNA synthesis at approximately 1.6 ug per 15 ul.

This TCR derives from a boy aged 10-17 years in good health. The chain has TRBV4-2 and TRBJ1-2; tentatively, D is TRBD1 (5 bases). The material sequenced was blood. The CDR3 DNA reads TGTGCCAGCAGCCAAGGACAGAATCTCCCCTATGGCTACACCTTC. Its protein is CASSQGQNLPYGYTF.